The sequence of this TCR beta chain was determined in a study of human T cells and chemical hapten exposure (dated by TCRdb to the early 2020s). With regard to the full study: For sensitization, 2% DPC in acetone was applied to a 2 cm by 2 cm area of upper inner arm skin. From each blood RNA sample, both TCR alpha and TCR beta chains were sequenced. Patch testing on the upper back used Finn chambers containing 0.01% DPC, with scoring done after 6 days according to International Contact Dermatitis Research Group standards. Approximately 30 alopecia patients provided blood for TCR sequencing at one to four time points (pre-sensitization, 2, 6 and 24 weeks). Patient blood was sampled pre-sensitization (week 0) and at 2, 6 and about 24 weeks after DPC sensitization. Most of the patients in the cohort were female, and the cohort covered alopecia areata with under or over 50% scalp involvement, alopecia totalis and alopecia universalis. Libraries were pooled for sequencing, and variation in per-sample TCR yields was attributed mainly to small differences in library volumes within the pool. In alopecia patients, the study followed how the peripheral blood TCR repertoire changed in vivo over primary and secondary sensitization to diphenylcyclopropenone (DPC), a hapten. Patients additionally received weekly therapeutic DPC doses to the scalp throughout the roughly 25-week study period.

Overall study results and their limits: All patients had alopecia, a presumed autoimmune disease, so their immune response might differ from that of healthy individuals. Significantly more large CDR3 similarity clusters were formed by expanded TCRs than by pre-sensitization or healthy control sets, consistent with antigen-driven responses. DPC sensitization did not change how many TCRs were above 1 in 1000 frequency, and no evidence was found of alterations in global repertoire structure. After repeated subsampling, changes were observed in the strength of the expansion versus patch-test correlation and in the threshold at which the correlation became significant. Patch test score was positively correlated with the number of PT1 expanded TCRs, with significance at thresholds 8, 16 and 32 but not at 4.

The trim is 2 bases for V and 3 bases for J, with a gap of 13 bases between the germline ends. CDR1 and CDR2, per the germline V gene (reference sequence), are DFQATT and SNEGSKA. Reading from cysteine to phenylalanine, the CDR3 counts 15 amino acids. Of all the DNA, just the CDR3 is kept, 45 bases in frame from base 1. The library was prepared using RACE. Instrument used: NextSeq 500. During library preparation, unique molecular identifiers were attached to individual cDNA molecules so that TCRs could be counted in a quantitative, reproducible way. The authors processed their data as follows. Samples had a median of roughly 87,000 TCRs, with a range from roughly 23,224 to 700,000. V, J and CDR3 annotation of the TCR reads was carried out using the Decombinator software suite. For PS versus PT1 abundance plots, all samples were subsampled to the same number of TCRs (28,000). Expanded TCRs were defined as absent before sensitization and observed at least eight times at the 2-week time point. TCRdb reworked the public reads: Q25 trimming with fastp, MiXCR clone assembly, productive beta chains retained. CDR3 protein duplicates are merged, each entry listing the most common genes and DNA. Here the V and J calls rest on TCRdb's processing, not on the authors' analysis. The sample yields tens of thousands of distinct CDR3 sequences; around 12% were counted once. The ten biggest clones cover 1.9% of the sample.

This clonotype was found many times. Its antigen is unknown. Per-base quality was not reported, and no clone a single base away is much larger than it. Reading the label with the study, this specimen's time point is: pre-sensitization, week 0. What this sample's treatment or condition label stands for: therapeutic diphenylcyclopropenone sensitization with weekly scalp DPC. Total RNA was extracted from unfractionated whole blood collected in Tempus Blood RNA tubes. At each patch-test visit, blood was drawn before the patch test was applied. Patients were considered eligible if aged 18 to 70, diagnosed with alopecia and deemed suitable for DPC therapy, and patients were excluded if pregnant.

The sample was whole blood, taken in connection with sensitization to the hapten diphenylcyclopropenone (DPC). The V and J genes are TRBV20-1 and TRBJ2-2, with the D gene not clear enough to name. The source is a woman aged 40 to 49 with alopecia areata. Some clones in this sample may be carry-over from other donors' samples. The DNA sequence reads TGCAGTGCTAGACCCCCCGGACGGGACACCGGGGAGCTGTTTTTT. Its translation is CSARPPGRDTGELFF.